The 21 T cell receptor beta chains below were found in one sample sequenced in a study of CD8+CD57+ T cells in acquired aplastic anemia (dated by TCRdb to 2017 to 2018). The listed sequencing device is Illumina HiSeq 2000. Genomic DNA was used as template for profiling of TCR beta VDJ combinations and CDR3 sequences. Through fastp at Q25 and MiXCR, TCRdb rebuilt clones from the public reads, retaining in-frame beta chains. Rows with one shared CDR3 protein collapse into an entry with the most common genes and DNA. The sample data list some 190,000 distinct CDR3 sequences, and approximately 46% of these were observed just once. The ten most abundant clones make up approximately 2.9% of the sample. The sample taken for sequencing was sorted CD4+, CD8+, or CD8+CD57+ T cells (not recorded which) from PBMCs. These receptor sequences come from a human donor in good health.

This chain uses TRBV29-1 with TRBJ2-7; weak D call: TRBD1 (5 bases). Trimming shortened V by 1 base and J by 1 base, and 8 bases separated the two germline ends. This CDR3 has 13 amino acids. Looked up from germline, CDR1 is SQVTM and CDR2 is ANQGSEA. CDR3 region: CSVEGHRSYEQYF. DNA for the CDR3: TGCAGCGTTGAAGGGCACAGGTCCTACGAGCAGTACTTC.

This clonotype was counted ten times or more. The rearrangement links TRBV7-8 to TRBJ1-1; D unclear. Trimming shortened V by 1 base and J by 2 bases, and 8 bases separated the two germline ends. The length of the CDR3 is 14 residues. In germline, CDR1 is SGHVS, CDR2 FQNEAQ. The CDR3 sequence: CASSLEVRNTEAFF. CDR3 sequence (DNA): TGTGCCAGCAGCTTAGAAGTCCGCAACACTGAAGCTTTCTTT. Using reference TRBV7-8 and TRBJ1-1 for the parts outside the CDR3, the full variable domain is GAGVSQSPRYKVAKRGQDVALRCDPISGHVSLFWYQQALGQGPEFLTYFQNEAQLDKSGLPSDRFFAERPEGSVSTLKIQRTQQEDSAVYLCASSLEVRNTEAFFGQGTRLTVV.

This clonotype came up many times. J is TRBJ1-2 and V is TRBV7-2, with TRBD1 matching over 7 bases. The CDR3 spans 15 residues. CDR1 is SGHTA and CDR2 is FQGNSA in the germline V gene. V lost 5 bases, J lost 0 bases, and 6 bases stayed unmatched. This chain's CDR3 is CASSPQTGSNYGYTF. CDR3 coding DNA: TGTGCCAGCAGCCCTCAGACAGGGTCTAACTATGGCTACACCTTC.

Notes on this clonotype: One base away lies a much larger clone, so this may be a sequencing read error. This rearrangement joins TRBV5-1 to TRBJ1-1; TRBD1 is a possible D gene (5 bases). Trimming cost V 6 bases and J 0 bases, with 12 bases left between them. CDR1 and CDR2 (germline): SGHRS, YFSETQ. The CDR3 runs to 14 residues. The CDR3 region has the DNA TGCGCCAGCACCCGGGGGAGCATGAACACTGAAGCTTTCTTT. This sequence encodes CASTRGSMNTEAFF.

This chain joins TRBV11-3 and TRBJ1-4; D not certain. The CDR3 is 13 residues long. Per the germline V gene, CDR1 is SGHNT and CDR2 is YENEEA. The V and J ends lost 5 bases and 5 bases respectively, with 9 bases between them. Here the CDR3 reads CASSLHKNEKLFF. As DNA, the CDR3 is TGTGCCAGCAGCCTCCACAAGAATGAAAAACTGTTTTTT.

The chain joins TRBV7-8 to TRBJ2-1; 10 bases are a match to TRBD1. The CDR3 extends over 16 amino acids. In germline, CDR1 is SGHVS, CDR2 FQNEAQ. J lost 4 bases, V lost 1 base, and 4 bases had no gene match. CDR3 sequence (DNA): TGTGCCAGCAGCTTAGGACGGGGACAGGGGTACAATGAGCAGTTCTTC. Residues: CASSLGRGQGYNEQFF.

V gene TRBV28 combines with J gene TRBJ2-7; 9 nucleotides align to TRBD2. CDR1 is MDHEN and CDR2 is SYDVKM in the germline V gene. The V segment lost 5 bases and the J segment 7 bases; nucleotides outside the gene matches: 9. The CDR3 has 14 residues. The CDR3 sequence is CASSQTSGFREQYF. DNA of the CDR3: TGTGCCAGCAGTCAGACTAGCGGCTTTAGGGAGCAGTACTTC.

The sample holds many counts of this clonotype. The chain joins TRBV20-1 to TRBJ1-2; D not resolved. Looked up from germline, CDR1 is DFQATT and CDR2 is SNEGSKA (reference sequence). The CDR3 is 14 residues long. V lost 0 bases to trimming and J lost 8 bases, with 16 bases between them. Here the CDR3 reads CSARDFIGITGYTF. CDR3 DNA sequence: TGCAGTGCTAGAGATTTCATTGGGATTACAGGCTACACCTTC.

This clonotype came up many times. The chain combines TRBV19 with TRBJ1-3, with D maybe TRBD1 (5 bases). V shed 4 bases and J shed 1 base, with 11 bases lying between them. Germline V gene sequence: CDR1 LNHDA, CDR2 SQIVND (reference sequence). The CDR3 runs to 15 residues. The CDR3 spells CASSTLGTSGNTIYF. CDR3 bases: TGTGCCAGTAGTACACTCGGGACTTCTGGAAACACCATATATTTT.

The chain employs TRBV7-6 and TRBJ1-4; no clear D gene. From germline, CDR1 is SGHVS and CDR2 FNYEAQ. The CDR3 spans 13 residues. The germline V and J ends were trimmed by 5 bases and 8 bases, with 12 bases remaining between them. The CDR3 reads CASSNRINEKLFF. CDR3 nucleotide sequence: TGTGCCAGCAGCAACAGAATTAACGAAAAACTGTTTTTT.

As regards this clonotype: A clone one base away is much larger, so this may be a read error. The CDR3 region has the DNA TGCGCCAGCAGCTCCTACGGCACTGGAGCTTTCTTT. Translated, it gives CASSSYGTGAFF. J is TRBJ1-1 and V is TRBV4-1; unclear D gene. In germline, CDR1 is MGHRA, CDR2 YSYEKL. This CDR3 spans 12 amino acids.

This clonotype was detected many times. V gene TRBV7-8 combines with J gene TRBJ1-1; D gene unclear. V shed 4 bases and J shed 7 bases, with 19 bases lying between them. The CDR3 contains 15 residues. Germline V gives CDR1 SGHVS, CDR2 FQNEAQ. CDR3 DNA sequence: TGTGCCAGCAGCTCCAGGTCTTCAACTCGGGATGAAGCTTTCTTT. Amino acid sequence: CASSSRSSTRDEAFF.

The chain uses TRBV5-1 and TRBJ1-1; 8 nucleotides line up with TRBD1. The CDR3 spans 15 residues. V lost 1 base, J lost 1 base, and 3 bases stayed unmatched. Germline V gives CDR1 SGHRS, CDR2 YFSETQ. CDR3 in amino acids: CASSLRTGTNTEAFF. The CDR3 DNA is TGCGCCAGCAGCTTGAGGACAGGGACGAACACTGAAGCTTTCTTT.

This chain connects TRBV15 to TRBJ2-7; no clear D. The CDR3 is 14 amino acids. Trimming pared 1 base from V and 2 bases from J, leaving 9 bases between. Germline CDR1 LNHNV, CDR2 YYDKDF (reference sequence). CDR3 coding DNA: TGTGCCACCAGCAGAGGAGGCAGCACCTACGAGCAGTACTTC. This gives the protein CATSRGGSTYEQYF. Combining the CDR3 with reference TRBV15 and TRBJ2-7 gives the whole variable domain DAMVIQNPRYQVTQFGKPVTLSCSQTLNHNVMYWYQQKSSQAPKLLFHYYDKDFNNEADTPDNFQSRRPNTSFCFLDIRSPGLGDTAMYLCATSRGGSTYEQYFGPGTRLTVT.

Ten or more counts support this clonotype. This chain connects TRBV19 to TRBJ2-3; D not certain. Germline CDR1 LNHDA, CDR2 SQIVND (reference sequence). CDR3 length: 13 residues. V was pared by 1 base and J by 5 bases, with 7 bases between. This chain's CDR3 is CASSIADIDTQYF. DNA of the CDR3: TGTGCCAGTAGTATAGCCGACATAGATACGCAGTATTTT.

As regards this clonotype: A much larger clone differs from this one at a single base, so this may be a read error. The V gene is TRBV11-2, the J gene TRBJ2-7; D may be TRBD2 (7 bases). Trimming took off 5 bases at V and 5 bases at J, with 22 bases between the two ends. The germline gives CDR1 SGHAT, CDR2 FQNNGV. The CDR3 consists of 16 residues. The CDR3 DNA follows: TGTGCCAGCAGCCGGGGGGCCGGGGCAGGGCGGAACGAGCAGTACTTC. This sequence encodes CASSRGAGAGRNEQYF.

This clonotype was counted many times. This chain connects TRBV4-1 to TRBJ2-3; 12 bases fit TRBD1. The ends lost 2 bases at V and 6 bases at J; junction bases unmatched: 6. Germline CDR1 reads MGHRA; CDR2 reads YSYEKL. The CDR3 has 16 amino acids. CDR3 DNA sequence: TGCGCCAGCAGCCAACCCGGGACAGGGGGCAGGGATACGCAGTATTTT. As protein: CASSQPGTGGRDTQYF.

The rearrangement joins TRBV5-1 to TRBJ2-5; unclear D gene. This CDR3 is built from 15 residues. Deletions cut 0 bases from V and 5 bases from J, with 14 bases between. Germline V CDR1 and CDR2: SGHRS, YFSETQ. CDR3 sequence (DNA): TGCGCCAGCAGCTTGGCCGGACGCAGGACGGAGACCCAGTACTTC. Its protein is CASSLAGRRTETQYF.

The count of this clonotype is one. The junction does not match germline at one end; this may be a read error. This chain links TRBV4-2 with TRBJ2-5; unclear D gene. The CDR3 totals 14 residues. Germline V gives CDR1 LGHNA, CDR2 YNFKEQ. The CDR3 is CASSRSRYQGTQYF. Written as DNA, the CDR3 is TGTGCCAGCAGCCGTTCTCGGTACCAAGGGACCCAGTACTTC.

About this clonotype: Given a much more abundant clone one base away, this may be a read error. V usage is TRBV4-1 and J usage is TRBJ1-5, with 7 bases lining up with TRBD1. V lost 0 bases to trimming and J lost 7 bases; unmatched junction nucleotides: 3. Germline V CDR1 and CDR2: MGHRA, YSYEKL. This CDR3 is 14 amino acids long. As DNA, the CDR3 is TGCGCCAGCAGCCAAGAGATAGGGGGCCAGCCCCAGCATTTT. As protein: CASSQEIGGQPQHF.

This clonotype was detected a few times. V gene TRBV20-1 combines with J gene TRBJ2-1, with D hard to call. The CDR3 loop spans 11 amino acids. Germline V lookup: CDR1 DFQATT, CDR2 SNEGSKA (reference sequence). Trimming shortened V by 0 bases and J by 8 bases, and 5 bases separated the two germline ends. This CDR3 reads CSAREDHEQFF. The CDR3 DNA reads TGCAGTGCTAGAGAGGACCATGAGCAGTTCTTC.